This T cell receptor (beta chain) was captured by sequencing in a study of cytomegalovirus exposure and HLA in healthy donors. Study context: Among around 180 million T cells, an earlier analysis found roughly 100 million unique TCR beta sequences. Among over 300 genotyped donors, roughly 81% fell in the Caucasian-associated ancestry cluster.

Study-level points and caveats: When a later analysis compared HLA-associated TCR beta chains with equally common others, the HLA-associated chains turned out to be more clonally expanded and to have lower generation probabilities.

The PCR contained 60 Vbeta and 13 Jbeta primers. TCRdb's table, derived via immunoSEQ multiplex PCR, lists solely in-frame clones and lacks some. The data contain 200,000 to 250,000 clones, roughly 84% of them singletons. Of note for this clone: Antigen specificity is unknown.

Per the germline V gene, CDR1 is MNHEY and CDR2 is SMNVEV (reference sequence). CDR3 size: 15 residues. The V end lost 8 bases, the J end lost 0 bases, and 17 bases lay between the germline ends. The sequenced sample consisted of PBMCs. J is TRBJ2-7 and V is TRBV27; maybe TRBD1 (5 bases). This clonotype originated in a boy between 2 and 15 years old in good health and CMV-seronegative. CDR3 in amino acids: CASRLRQTSSYEQYF. The CDR3 DNA reads TGTGCCAGCCGCCTGAGACAGACGAGCTCCTACGAGCAGTACTTC.